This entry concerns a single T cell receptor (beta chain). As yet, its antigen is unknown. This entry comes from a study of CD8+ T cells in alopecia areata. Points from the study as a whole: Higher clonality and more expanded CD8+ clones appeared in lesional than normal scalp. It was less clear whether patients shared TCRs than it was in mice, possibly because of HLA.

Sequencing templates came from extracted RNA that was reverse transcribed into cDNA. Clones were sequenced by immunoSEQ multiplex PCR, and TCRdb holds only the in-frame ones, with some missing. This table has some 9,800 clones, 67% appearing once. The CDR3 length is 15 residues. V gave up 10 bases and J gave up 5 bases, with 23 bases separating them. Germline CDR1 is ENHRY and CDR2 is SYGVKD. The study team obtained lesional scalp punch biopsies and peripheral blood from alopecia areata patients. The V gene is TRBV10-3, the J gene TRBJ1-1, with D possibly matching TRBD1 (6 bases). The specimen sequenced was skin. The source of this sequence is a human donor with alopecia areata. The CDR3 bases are TGTGCCACTCACAAGGCGGACAGCCGAACAACTGAAGCTTTCTTT. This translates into CATHKADSRTTEAFF.